This paragraph reports one T cell receptor beta chain. The study made its TCR cDNA through 5'RACE template switching. That step introduced a universal primer site along with UMIs. One entry per CDR3 protein, called by TCRdb with MiXCR from the 5' RACE reads. Of 500,000 to 650,000 distinct CDR3 sequences listed, about 12% are singletons. This sample is part of a study of T cells after yellow fever vaccination. V lost 3 bases to trimming and J lost 1 base, with 13 bases between them. The CDR3 has 16 residues. CDR1 and CDR2 (germline): MDHEN, SYDVKM. The chain links TRBV28 to TRBJ2-1; D is unclear. The source material was PBMCs, sampled on the day of the yellow fever booster vaccination. The TCR was taken from a man younger than 45 who received the YFV17D yellow fever vaccine. Written as DNA, the CDR3 is TGTGCCAGCAGTTTCGGTTACCGACGATCCTACAATGAGCAGTTCTTC. It yields the protein CASSFGYRRSYNEQFF.